A single sample gave rise to the 9 T cell receptor beta chains below, sequenced in a study of T cells in Graves' hyperthyroidism and ophthalmopathy (dated by TCRdb to 2018 to 2020). The library relied on multiplex PCR. Instrument on record: Illumina HiSeq 2000. The TCR beta CDR3 regions were amplified from the RNA transcripts. The TCR CDR3 was subjected to a first round of RT-PCR using the HTBI primer set and the Qiagen OneStep RT-PCR kit. TCRdb passed the public sequencing reads through fastp at Q25 and MiXCR, retaining productive beta sequences. Identical CDR3 proteins give one entry, which carries the most common genes and DNA. In this sample the table shows a few hundred thousand distinct CDR3 sequences, roughly 46% of which occur a single time. The ten largest clones represent approximately 8.2% of the sample. The material sequenced was peripheral blood or thyroid tissue (not recorded which). Receptors originate from a young woman with Graves' hyperthyroidism. Donor details come from another sample of the same person, matched by shared clones.

This clonotype has just a few counts. The CDR3 DNA is TGTGCCAGCAGCCGGGACAGGAGGATGAACACTGAAGCTTTCTTT. This gives the protein CASSRDRRMNTEAFF. The chain uses TRBV5-6 and TRBJ1-1; 8 bases map to TRBD1. Germline V lookup: CDR1 SGHDT, CDR2 YYEEEE. The CDR3 runs to 15 residues. V trimming: 4 bases; J trimming: 0 bases; junction bases outside the gene matches: 5.

Only a few counts were recorded for this clonotype. The junction does not match germline at one end; this may be a read error. CDR3 DNA: TGCAGTGCTAGGGAGGGTGGAAACGCCATATATTTT. It translates to CSAREGGNAIYF. V is TRBV20-1 and J is TRBJ1-3; no firm D call. Germline CDR1 DFQATT, CDR2 SNEGSKA (reference sequence). This CDR3 is built from 12 residues.

This rearrangement joins TRBV6-5 to TRBJ1-1; 9 bases align to TRBD1. The CDR3 has 21 amino acids. Germline CDR1 reads MNHEY; CDR2 reads SVGAGI. With 0 bases clipped from V and 0 bases from J, the junction kept 17 bases outside the gene matches. CDR3 DNA: TGTGCCAGCAGTTACTCGATAGGGACAGGGTTTACGAGGGGCATGAACACTGAAGCTTTCTTT. It yields the protein CASSYSIGTGFTRGMNTEAFF.

The gene calls are TRBV9 and TRBJ2-2; 14 bases match TRBD2. CDR1 SGDLS and CDR2 YYNGEE come from the germline V gene. This CDR3 region has 16 residues. J lost 7 bases, V lost 2 bases, and 4 bases had no gene match. The CDR3 protein is CASSVTSGRAIGELFF. CDR3 nucleotides: TGTGCCAGCAGCGTGACTAGCGGGAGGGCCATCGGGGAGCTGTTTTTT.

The rearrangement uses TRBV7-9 and TRBJ2-5; a weak D match, TRBD1 (5 bases). V was clipped by 7 bases and J by 5 bases, with 11 bases between them. Germline CDR1 is SEHNR and CDR2 is FQNEAQ (reference sequence). The CDR3 has 12 amino acids. The CDR3 is CASKGSEETQYF. CDR3 sequence (DNA): TGTGCCAGCAAGGGGTCCGAGGAGACCCAGTACTTC.

V usage is TRBV15 and J usage is TRBJ1-5, with a tentative D call TRBD1 (5 bases). CDR1 is LNHNV, CDR2 YYDKDF, per germline (reference sequence). The CDR3 extends over 13 amino acids. Trimming took off 2 bases at V and 15 bases at J, with 17 bases between the two ends. CDR3 sequence reads: CATSRPWGTAGHF. The CDR3 bases are TGTGCCACCAGCAGACCGTGGGGCACCGCGGGGCATTTT.

With regard to this clonotype: A read error may explain this, as a much larger clone is one base away. The chain employs TRBV2 and TRBJ1-5; no definite D call. Germline values: CDR1 SNHLY, CDR2 FYNNEI. The CDR3 consists of 15 residues. The DNA for the CDR3 is TGTGCCAGCAGAGTCAGCATCCTTAGCAGTCAGCCCCAGCATTTT. Amino acids: CASRVSILSSQPQHF. The full variable domain, rest sourced from reference TRBV2 and TRBJ1-5, is EPEVTQTPSHQVTQMGQEVILRCVPISNHLYFYWYRQILGQKVEFLVSFYNNEISEKSEIFDDQFSVERPDGSNFTLKIRSTKLEDSAMYFCASRVSILSSQPQHFGDGTRLSIL.

The V gene is TRBV7-9, the J gene TRBJ1-1; 7 bases match TRBD1. This CDR3 has 14 amino acids. Germline V gene sequence: CDR1 SEHNR, CDR2 FQNEAQ (reference sequence). J was trimmed by 1 base and V by 7 bases; bases with no gene match: 6. CDR3 protein: CASNQGQENTEAFF. The CDR3, as DNA: TGTGCCAGCAACCAAGGACAGGAGAACACTGAAGCTTTCTTT.

The rearrangement joins TRBV2 to TRBJ1-4; TRBD1 might be the D (5 bases). With 5 bases removed from V and 8 bases from J, the gap between germline ends came to 12 bases. Germline lookup yields CDR1 SNHLY and CDR2 FYNNEI. This CDR3 has 13 amino acids. The CDR3 bases are TGTGCCAGCAGTATCAGGGCCGGCGAAAAACTGTTTTTT. It specifies CASSIRAGEKLFF. The full variable domain, in which reference TRBV2 and TRBJ1-4 provide the parts outside the CDR3, is EPEVTQTPSHQVTQMGQEVILRCVPISNHLYFYWYRQILGQKVEFLVSFYNNEISEKSEIFDDQFSVERPDGSNFTLKIRSTKLEDSAMYFCASSIRAGEKLFFGSGTQLSVL.